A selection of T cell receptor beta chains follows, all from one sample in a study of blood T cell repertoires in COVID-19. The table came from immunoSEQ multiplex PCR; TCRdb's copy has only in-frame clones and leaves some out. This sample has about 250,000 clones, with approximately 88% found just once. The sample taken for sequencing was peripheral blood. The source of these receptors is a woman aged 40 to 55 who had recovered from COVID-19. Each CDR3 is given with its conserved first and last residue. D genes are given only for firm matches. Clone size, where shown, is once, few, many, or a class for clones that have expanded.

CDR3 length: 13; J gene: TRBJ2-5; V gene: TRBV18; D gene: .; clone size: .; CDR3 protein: CASSPPSVETQYF; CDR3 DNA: TGTGCCAGCTCACCACCGTCGGTAGAGACCCAGTACTTC
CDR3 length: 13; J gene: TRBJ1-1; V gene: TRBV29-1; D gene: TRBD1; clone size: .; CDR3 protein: CSVIQGSNTEAFF; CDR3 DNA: TGCAGCGTCATACAGGGGAGCAACACTGAAGCTTTCTTT
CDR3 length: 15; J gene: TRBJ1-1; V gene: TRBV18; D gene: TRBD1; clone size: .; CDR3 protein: CASSPQTGANSEAFF; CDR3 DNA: TGTGCCAGCTCACCACAGACAGGGGCGAACTCTGAAGCTTTCTTT
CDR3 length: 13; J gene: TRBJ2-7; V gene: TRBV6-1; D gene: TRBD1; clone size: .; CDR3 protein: CASTLQGESEQYF; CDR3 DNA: TGTGCCAGCACCCTACAGGGGGAGTCCGAGCAGTACTTC
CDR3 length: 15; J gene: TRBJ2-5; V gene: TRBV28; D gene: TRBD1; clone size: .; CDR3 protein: CASSAAGGPGETQYF; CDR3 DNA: TGTGCCAGCAGTGCCGCAGGGGGCCCGGGAGAGACCCAGTACTTC
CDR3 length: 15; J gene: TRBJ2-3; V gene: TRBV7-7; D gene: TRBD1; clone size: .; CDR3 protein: CASSRGTGGTDTQYF; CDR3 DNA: TGTGCTAGCAGCAGAGGGACAGGGGGGACAGATACGCAGTATTTT
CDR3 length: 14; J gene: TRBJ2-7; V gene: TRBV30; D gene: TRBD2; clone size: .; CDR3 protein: CAWSEGLAGGPQYF; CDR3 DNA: TGTGCCTGGAGTGAGGGACTAGCGGGAGGGCCGCAGTACTTC
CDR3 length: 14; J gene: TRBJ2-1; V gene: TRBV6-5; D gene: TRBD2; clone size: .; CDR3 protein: CAITTSGFYNEQFF; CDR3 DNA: TGTGCCATTACGACTAGCGGGTTTTACAATGAGCAGTTCTTC
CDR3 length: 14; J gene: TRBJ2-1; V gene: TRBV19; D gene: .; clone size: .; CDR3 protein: CASSTGGRYNEQFF; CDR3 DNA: TGTGCCAGTAGTACCGGGGGTCGCTACAATGAGCAGTTCTTC
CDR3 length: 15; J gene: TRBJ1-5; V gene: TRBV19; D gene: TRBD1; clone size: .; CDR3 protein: CASRQTGGHDQPQHF; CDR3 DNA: TGTGCCAGTAGACAGACAGGGGGCCACGATCAGCCCCAGCATTTT
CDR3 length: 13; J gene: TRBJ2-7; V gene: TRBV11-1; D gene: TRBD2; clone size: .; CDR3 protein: CASSWGGAGEQYF; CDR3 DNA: TGTGCCAGCAGCTGGGGGGGAGCAGGTGAGCAGTACTTC
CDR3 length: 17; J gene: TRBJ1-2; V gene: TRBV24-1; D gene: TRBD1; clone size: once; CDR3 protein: CATSDPARQGTNYGYTF; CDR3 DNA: TGTGCCACCAGTGATCCCGCAAGACAGGGGACTAACTATGGCTACACCTTC
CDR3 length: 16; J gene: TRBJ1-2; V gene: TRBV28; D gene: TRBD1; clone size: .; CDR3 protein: CASSLLDRGANYGYTF; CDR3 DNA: TGTGCCAGCAGTTTATTGGACAGGGGGGCTAACTATGGCTACACCTTC
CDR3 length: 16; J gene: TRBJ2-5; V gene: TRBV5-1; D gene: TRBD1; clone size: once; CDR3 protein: CASRPGRDRGWETQYF; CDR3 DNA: TGCGCCAGCCGACCAGGACGGGACAGGGGCTGGGAGACCCAGTACTTC
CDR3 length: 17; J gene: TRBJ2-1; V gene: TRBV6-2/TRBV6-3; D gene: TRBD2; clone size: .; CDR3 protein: CASSYPPRTSGIHEQFF; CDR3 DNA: TGTGCCAGCAGTTATCCGCCCCGGACTAGCGGGATCCATGAGCAGTTCTTC
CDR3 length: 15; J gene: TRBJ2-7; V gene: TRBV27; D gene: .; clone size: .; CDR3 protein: CASSLSGPGPYEQYF; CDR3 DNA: TGTGCCAGCAGTTTATCGGGGCCAGGGCCCTACGAGCAGTACTTC
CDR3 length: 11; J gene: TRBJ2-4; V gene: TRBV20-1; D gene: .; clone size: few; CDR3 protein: CSGGAANIQYF; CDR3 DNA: TGCAGTGGAGGAGCGGCAAACATTCAGTACTTC
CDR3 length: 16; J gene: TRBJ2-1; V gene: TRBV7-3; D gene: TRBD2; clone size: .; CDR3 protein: CASSLMTSEGYNEQFF; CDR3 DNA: TGTGCCAGCAGCTTAATGACTAGCGAAGGGTACAATGAGCAGTTCTTC
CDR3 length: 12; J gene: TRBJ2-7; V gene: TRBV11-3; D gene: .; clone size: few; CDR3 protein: CASSRPVGEQYF; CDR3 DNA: TGTGCCAGCAGCCGCCCGGTTGGCGAGCAGTACTTC
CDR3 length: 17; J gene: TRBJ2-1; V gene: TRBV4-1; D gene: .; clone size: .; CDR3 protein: CASSRGDGSPSYNEQFF; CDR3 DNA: TGCGCCAGCAGCCGGGGAGACGGGAGTCCCTCCTACAATGAGCAGTTCTTC
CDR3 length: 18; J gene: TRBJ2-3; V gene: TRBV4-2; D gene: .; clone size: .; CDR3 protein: CASSQALVSGASTDTQYF; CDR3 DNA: TGTGCCAGCAGCCAAGCTTTAGTTAGCGGAGCTAGCACAGATACGCAGTATTTT
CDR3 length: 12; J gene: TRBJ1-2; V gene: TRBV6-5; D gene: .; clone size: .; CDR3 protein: CASRPGSYGYTF; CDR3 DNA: TGTGCCAGCAGACCCGGGTCATATGGCTACACCTTC
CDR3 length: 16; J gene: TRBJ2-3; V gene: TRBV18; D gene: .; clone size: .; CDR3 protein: CASSPQSQRAPDTQYF; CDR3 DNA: TGTGCCAGCTCACCACAATCCCAGCGGGCCCCAGATACGCAGTATTTT
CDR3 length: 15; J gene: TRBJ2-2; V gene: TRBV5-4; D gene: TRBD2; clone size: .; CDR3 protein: CASSITGTRPGELFF; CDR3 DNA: TGTGCCAGCAGCATTACCGGGACTAGGCCCGGGGAGCTGTTTTTT
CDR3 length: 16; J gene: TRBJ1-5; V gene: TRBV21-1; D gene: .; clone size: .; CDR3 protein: CASSPRDRGSNQPQHF; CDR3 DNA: TGTGCCAGCAGCCCCCGGGACAGGGGAAGCAATCAGCCCCAGCATTTT
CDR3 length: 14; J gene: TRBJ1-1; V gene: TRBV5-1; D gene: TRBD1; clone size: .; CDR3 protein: CASSLGQGASEAFF; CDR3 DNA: TGCGCCAGCAGCCTTGGACAGGGGGCCTCTGAAGCTTTCTTT
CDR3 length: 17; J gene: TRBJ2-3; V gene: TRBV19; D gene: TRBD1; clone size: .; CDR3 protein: CASSKPTGTGGSDTQYF; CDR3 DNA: TGTGCCAGTAGTAAGCCCACCGGGACAGGGGGTTCAGATACGCAGTATTTT
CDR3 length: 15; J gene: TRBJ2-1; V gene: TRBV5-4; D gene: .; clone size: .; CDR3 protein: CASSLGQGSANEQFF; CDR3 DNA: TGTGCCAGCAGCTTGGGGCAGGGAAGTGCCAATGAGCAGTTCTTC
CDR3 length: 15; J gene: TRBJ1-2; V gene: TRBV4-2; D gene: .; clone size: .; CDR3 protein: CASSQDGPKYYGYTF; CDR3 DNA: TGTGCCAGCAGCCAAGATGGGCCCAAGTACTATGGCTACACCTTC
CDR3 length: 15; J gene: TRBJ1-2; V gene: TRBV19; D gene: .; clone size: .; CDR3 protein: CASSIDGALNYGYTF; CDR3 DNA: TGTGCCAGTAGTATTGATGGGGCGTTGAACTATGGCTACACCTTC
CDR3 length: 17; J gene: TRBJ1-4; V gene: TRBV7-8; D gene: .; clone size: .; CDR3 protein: CASSLEGRLGANEKLFF; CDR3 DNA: TGTGCCAGCAGCTTAGAAGGCAGGTTGGGAGCTAATGAAAAACTGTTTTTT
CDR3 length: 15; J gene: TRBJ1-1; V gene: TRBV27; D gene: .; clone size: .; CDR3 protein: CASSSVGTGNTEAFF; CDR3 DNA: TGTGCCAGCAGTTCCGTAGGAACAGGGAACACTGAAGCTTTCTTT
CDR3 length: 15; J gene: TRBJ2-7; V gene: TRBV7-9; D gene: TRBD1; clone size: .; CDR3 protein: CASSSASTGSYEQYF; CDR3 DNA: TGTGCCAGCAGCTCAGCCTCGACAGGGTCCTACGAGCAGTACTTC
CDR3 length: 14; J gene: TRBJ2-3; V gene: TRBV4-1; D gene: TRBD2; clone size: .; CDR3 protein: CASSQARGGDTQYF; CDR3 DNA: TGCGCCAGCAGCCAAGCCCGGGGGGGAGATACGCAGTATTTT
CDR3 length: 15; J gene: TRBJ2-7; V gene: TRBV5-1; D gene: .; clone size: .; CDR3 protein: CASSEAGQHSYEQYF; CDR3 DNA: TGCGCCAGCAGCGAGGCGGGACAGCATTCCTACGAGCAGTACTTC
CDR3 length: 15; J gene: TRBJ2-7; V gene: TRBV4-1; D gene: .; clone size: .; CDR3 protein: CASSQAAGQSYEQYF; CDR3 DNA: TGCGCCAGCAGCCAAGCCGCGGGACAGTCCTACGAGCAGTACTTC
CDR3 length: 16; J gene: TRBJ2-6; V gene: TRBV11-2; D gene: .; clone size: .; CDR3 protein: CASSPRPHGGANVLTF; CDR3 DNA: TGTGCCAGCAGCCCTCGTCCTCACGGTGGGGCCAACGTCCTGACTTTC
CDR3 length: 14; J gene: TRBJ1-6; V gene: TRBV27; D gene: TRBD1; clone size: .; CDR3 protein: CASTRTGYNSPLHF; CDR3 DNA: TGTGCCAGCACCCGGACAGGCTATAATTCACCCCTCCACTTT
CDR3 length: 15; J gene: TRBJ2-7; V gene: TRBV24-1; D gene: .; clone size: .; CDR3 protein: CATTQAGQPTYEQYF; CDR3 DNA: TGTGCCACCACACAGGCGGGACAGCCAACCTACGAGCAGTACTTC
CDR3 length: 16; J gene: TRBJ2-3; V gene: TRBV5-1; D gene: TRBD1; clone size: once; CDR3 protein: CASSLGTGVPTDTQYF; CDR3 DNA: TGCGCCAGCAGCCTCGGGACAGGGGTCCCCACAGATACGCAGTATTTT
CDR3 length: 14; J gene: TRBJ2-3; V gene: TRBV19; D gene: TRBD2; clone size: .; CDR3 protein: CASSGLAGPDTQYF; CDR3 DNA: TGTGCCAGTAGTGGACTAGCGGGACCAGATACGCAGTATTTT
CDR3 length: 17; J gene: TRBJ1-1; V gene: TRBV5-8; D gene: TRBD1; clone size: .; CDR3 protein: CASSLGGQGWVNTEAFF; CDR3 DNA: TGTGCCAGCAGCTTGGGGGGACAGGGATGGGTGAACACTGAAGCTTTCTTT
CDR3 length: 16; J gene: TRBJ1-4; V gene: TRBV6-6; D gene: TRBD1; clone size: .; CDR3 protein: CASSRNRGATNEKLFF; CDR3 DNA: TGTGCCAGCAGTCGAAACAGGGGGGCAACTAATGAAAAACTGTTTTTT
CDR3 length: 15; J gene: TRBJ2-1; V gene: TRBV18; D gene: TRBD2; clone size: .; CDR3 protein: CASSPGTSGQGEQFF; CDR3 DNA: TGTGCCAGCTCACCGGGGACTAGCGGGCAGGGTGAGCAGTTCTTC
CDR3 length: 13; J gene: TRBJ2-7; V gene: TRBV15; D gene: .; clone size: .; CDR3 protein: CATSRDKTGTFEF; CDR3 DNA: TGTGCCACCAGCAGAGACAAGACCGGGACATTCGAATTC
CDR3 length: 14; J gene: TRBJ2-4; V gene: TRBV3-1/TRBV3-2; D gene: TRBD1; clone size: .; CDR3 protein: CASSPRGTGGIQYF; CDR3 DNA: TGTGCCAGCAGCCCACGAGGGACAGGGGGCATTCAGTACTTC
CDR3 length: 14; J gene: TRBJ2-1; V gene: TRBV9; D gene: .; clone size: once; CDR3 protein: CASSVGASNNEQFF; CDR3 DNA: TGTGCCAGCAGCGTAGGGGCTAGCAACAATGAGCAGTTCTTC
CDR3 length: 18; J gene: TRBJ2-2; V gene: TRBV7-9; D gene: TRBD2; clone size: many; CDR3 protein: CASSSGTSGSMNTGELFF; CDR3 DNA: TGTGCCAGCAGCTCTGGGACTAGCGGGAGTATGAACACCGGGGAGCTGTTTTTT
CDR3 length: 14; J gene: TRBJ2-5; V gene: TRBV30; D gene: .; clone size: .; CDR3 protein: CAWSAYRVGETQYF; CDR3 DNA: TGTGCCTGGAGCGCCTACAGGGTTGGCGAGACCCAGTACTTC
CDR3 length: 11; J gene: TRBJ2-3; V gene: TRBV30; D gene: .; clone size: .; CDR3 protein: CAWTGGDTQYF; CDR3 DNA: TGTGCCTGGACAGGGGGGGATACGCAGTATTTT
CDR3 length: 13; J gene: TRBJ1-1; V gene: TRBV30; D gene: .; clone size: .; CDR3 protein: CAWIGQVDTEAFF; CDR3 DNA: TGTGCCTGGATTGGGCAGGTGGACACTGAAGCTTTCTTT